The 8 T cell receptor beta chains presented below share a single source sample, sequenced in a study of blood T cell repertoires in COVID-19. Using immunoSEQ multiplex PCR, the repertoire was profiled, and TCRdb retains in-frame clones only, with some absent. The table has 150,000 to 200,000 clones, approximately 80% seen once; the top ten hold less than 3.5%. The specimen was peripheral blood. Source of these receptors: a woman aged 55-70 years with acute or convalescent COVID-19.

The rearrangement uses TRBV27 and TRBJ2-5; tentatively, D is TRBD1 (5 bases). Germline CDR1 is MNHEY and CDR2 is SMNVEV (reference sequence). The V end was cut by 8 bases, the J end by 5 bases, with 15 bases between. CDR3 size: 13 residues. CDR3 amino acids: CASSLGRMETQYF. Written as DNA, the CDR3 is TGTGCCAGCTCATTGGGGCGAATGGAGACCCAGTACTTC.

This rearrangement joins TRBV2 to TRBJ1-2; D ambiguous. The CDR3 consists of 15 residues. V was trimmed by 3 bases and J by 5 bases, leaving 16 bases between them. Germline CDR1 is SNHLY and CDR2 is FYNNEI. The CDR3 nucleotides are TGTGCCAGCAGTGAGCCGTCGACCGGGATATATGGCTACACCTTC. Encoded protein: CASSEPSTGIYGYTF.

In its sample, this clone was seen a few times. The chain uses TRBV29-1 and TRBJ1-1; TRBD1 aligns across 8 bases. Trimming cost V 6 bases and J 5 bases; bases outside gene matches: 5. Germline assignment: CDR1 SQVTM and CDR2 ANQGSEA. The CDR3 spans 12 residues. The CDR3 spells CSVPQGGTEAFF. CDR3 coding DNA: TGCAGCGTACCACAGGGGGGGACTGAAGCTTTCTTT.

The chain has TRBV7-9 and TRBJ1-3; TRBD1 matches at 7 bases. Germline CDR1 and CDR2: SEHNR and FQNEAQ (reference sequence). The ends lost 4 bases at V and 0 bases at J; junction bases unmatched: 12. The CDR3 runs to 18 residues. The CDR3, as DNA: TGTGCCAGCAGCTCGTCACAGGGGTCCTCTTTCTCTGGAAACACCATATATTTT. Its protein product is CASSSSQGSSFSGNTIYF.

V gene TRBV6-5 combines with J gene TRBJ1-6, with D unclear. Germline V gene lookup returns CDR1 MNHEY and CDR2 SVGAGI. V was shortened by 7 bases and J by 0 bases, with 7 bases between the two germline ends. The CDR3 sequence is 14 residues long. CDR3 sequence: CASKRSSYNSPLHF. In DNA form, the CDR3 reads TGTGCCAGCAAACGGAGCTCCTATAATTCACCCCTCCACTTT.

This clone was picked up one time. The genes are TRBV12-5 and TRBJ2-1, with 8 bases matching TRBD1. V lost 3 bases to trimming and J lost 4 bases; unmatched junction nucleotides: 5. CDR1 and CDR2 (germline): LGHNT, FRNRAP. The CDR3 contains 15 residues. CDR3 residues: CASGFGQGMYNEQFF. The CDR3 bases are TGTGCTAGTGGTTTCGGACAGGGAATGTACAATGAGCAGTTCTTC.

This chain connects TRBV5-6 to TRBJ2-7; 8 bases fit TRBD1. Unmatched junction bases numbered 5, after V lost 4 bases and J lost 2 bases. CDR1 SGHDT and CDR2 YYEEEE come from the germline V gene. The CDR3 loop spans 14 amino acids. In DNA, the CDR3 is TGTGCCAGCAGCCTGGGACAGGAAACCTACGAGCAGTACTTC. Its protein is CASSLGQETYEQYF.

The table lists this clone with a count of one. V usage is TRBV18 and J usage is TRBJ2-3, with a possible D match to TRBD2 (5 bases). The CDR3 runs to 14 residues. V was clipped by 3 bases and J by 3 bases, with 10 bases between them. In germline, CDR1 is KGHSH, CDR2 LQKENI. In DNA, the CDR3 is TGTGCCAGCTCACCTCCGGGCGGGACAGATACGCAGTATTTT. Translated, it gives CASSPPGGTDTQYF.